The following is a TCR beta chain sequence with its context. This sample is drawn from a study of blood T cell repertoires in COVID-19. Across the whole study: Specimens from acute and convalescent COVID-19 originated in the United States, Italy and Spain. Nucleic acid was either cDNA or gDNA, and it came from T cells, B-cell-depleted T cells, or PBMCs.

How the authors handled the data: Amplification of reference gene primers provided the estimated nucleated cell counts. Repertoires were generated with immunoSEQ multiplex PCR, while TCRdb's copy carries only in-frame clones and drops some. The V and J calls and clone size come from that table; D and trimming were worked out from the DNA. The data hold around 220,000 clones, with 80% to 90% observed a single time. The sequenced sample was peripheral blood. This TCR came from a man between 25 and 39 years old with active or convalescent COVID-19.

As DNA, the CDR3 is TGTGCCAGCAGTGATCCTACAGGGGGCAGCTACAATGAGCAGTTCTTC. This sequence encodes CASSDPTGGSYNEQFF. The chain uses TRBV25-1 and TRBJ2-1; 9 bases line up with TRBD1. The ends lost 3 bases at V and 3 bases at J; junction bases unmatched: 6. Germline CDR1 MGHDK, CDR2 SYGVNS. The CDR3 runs to 16 residues.